This entry lists 2 T cell receptor beta chains sequenced from one sample in a study of T-cell memory formation after mild COVID-19. TCRdb analysed the 5' RACE reads with MiXCR anew, one entry per CDR3 protein. Here the sample spans 380,000 or so distinct CDR3 sequences, about 15% being singletons. The sequencing sample was made of PBMCs or a T cell subset sorted from them (not recorded which). Receptor source: a man aged 18 to 30 who had mild COVID-19 (a few samples of this study predate the infection). Cell type and time point are not known.

The V gene is TRBV4-1, the J gene TRBJ1-2; D is perhaps TRBD1 (5 bases). Looked up from germline, CDR1 is MGHRA and CDR2 is YSYEKL. V dropped 3 bases and J dropped 7 bases, with 21 bases sitting between them. The CDR3 contains 16 residues. CDR3: CASSQPGTGGLFGYTF. The DNA for the CDR3 is TGCGCCAGCAGCCAGCCAGGGACGGGAGGATTGTTTGGCTACACCTTC.

CDR3: CASNPGRGGLTITQYF. For the CDR3, the DNA is TGTGCCAGCAACCCCGGGCGGGGGGGCCTAACCATTACGCAGTATTTT. The J gene is TRBJ2-3, the V gene TRBV12-3 or TRBV12-4; 9 bases agree with TRBD2. The length of the CDR3 is 16 residues. V was clipped by 7 bases and J by 8 bases; unmatched bases: 16.